The clone carrying this T cell receptor beta chain was counted ten times or more. Trimming removed 3 bases from V and 0 bases from J; junction bases left unmatched: 12. The germline gives CDR1 MDHEN, CDR2 SYDVKM. The CDR3 extends over 19 amino acids. Method: immunoSEQ multiplex PCR; TCRdb's copy keeps in-frame clones and lacks some. The data contain some 630,000 clones, 60% to 80% of them singletons. This specimen comes from a study of shared clonotypes between healthy human individuals. The sample taken for sequencing was memory CD4+ T cells sorted from blood. Subset specified: CD45RA-negative fraction. This rearrangement joins TRBV28 to TRBJ2-7, with TRBD2 matching over 12 bases. This TCR was sampled from a woman aged 25 to 39 in good health. The CDR3 DNA is TGTGCCAGCAGTTTCCCCAAGACTAGCGGGGGTCTCTTCTCCTACGAGCAGTACTTC. Translation: CASSFPKTSGGLFSYEQYF.